This is a list of T cell receptor beta chains from one sample in a study of graft-versus-host responses after intestinal transplantation. These TCRs' antigens remain unknown. The data were produced by immunoSEQ multiplex PCR, yet TCRdb's version contains in-frame clones alone and is incomplete. The sample includes tens of thousands of clones, about 95% of them seen just once. The starting material was unstimulated CD8+ T cells sorted from spleen or lymph node cells, obtained before transplant. The receptors were gathered from a human donor who was the organ donor for an intestinal transplant. Each CDR3 is given with its conserved first and last residue. The order of the fields is V gene, J gene, clone size, CDR3 length, D gene, CDR3 protein. The D gene is left open where the match is weak. Not all rows give a size; the values are once, few, many and, for expanded clones, a class.

v_call: TRBV10-3; j_call: TRBJ2-1; clone_size: .; cdr3_length: 16; d_call: TRBD2; cdr3_aa: CAISEGERGEGNEQFF
v_call: TRBV27; j_call: TRBJ2-1; clone_size: .; cdr3_length: 14; d_call: TRBD1; cdr3_aa: CASSFGQGANEQFF
v_call: TRBV7-8; j_call: TRBJ1-3; clone_size: .; cdr3_length: 14; d_call: TRBD1; cdr3_aa: CASSLTGGENTIYF
v_call: TRBV10-3; j_call: TRBJ2-1; clone_size: once; cdr3_length: 14; d_call: .; cdr3_aa: CAISPTLSTDEQFF
v_call: TRBV4-1; j_call: TRBJ2-7; clone_size: .; cdr3_length: 14; d_call: .; cdr3_aa: CASSQYGDSYEQYF
v_call: TRBV9; j_call: TRBJ2-2; clone_size: .; cdr3_length: 16; d_call: .; cdr3_aa: CASSAVPTQNTGELFF
v_call: TRBV7-3; j_call: TRBJ2-1; clone_size: .; cdr3_length: 16; d_call: TRBD2; cdr3_aa: CASSLSPGGTYNEQFF
v_call: TRBV15; j_call: TRBJ1-5; clone_size: .; cdr3_length: 14; d_call: TRBD1; cdr3_aa: CATSRGTGNQPQHF
v_call: TRBV2; j_call: TRBJ2-7; clone_size: .; cdr3_length: 12; d_call: TRBD2; cdr3_aa: CASGREGHEQYF
v_call: TRBV11-3; j_call: TRBJ1-6; clone_size: .; cdr3_length: 14; d_call: .; cdr3_aa: CASSLGGTGSPLHF
v_call: TRBV7-6; j_call: TRBJ1-1; clone_size: once; cdr3_length: 13; d_call: TRBD1; cdr3_aa: CASSWTGNTEAFF
v_call: TRBV7-9; j_call: TRBJ2-7; clone_size: .; cdr3_length: 15; d_call: .; cdr3_aa: CASSSREGAVYEQYF
v_call: TRBV4-1; j_call: TRBJ1-2; clone_size: .; cdr3_length: 21; d_call: .; cdr3_aa: CASSHYWTTRDTDLTNYGYTF
v_call: TRBV4-1; j_call: TRBJ2-7; clone_size: .; cdr3_length: 14; d_call: .; cdr3_aa: CASSQEASLYEQYF
v_call: TRBV7-9; j_call: TRBJ2-7; clone_size: few; cdr3_length: 14; d_call: .; cdr3_aa: CASSLADNSYEQYF
v_call: TRBV27; j_call: TRBJ2-1; clone_size: .; cdr3_length: 14; d_call: TRBD2; cdr3_aa: CASTAGGWFGEQFF
v_call: TRBV18; j_call: TRBJ2-3; clone_size: .; cdr3_length: 15; d_call: TRBD2; cdr3_aa: CASSPAGGNTDTQYF
v_call: TRBV19; j_call: TRBJ2-3; clone_size: once; cdr3_length: 14; d_call: TRBD2; cdr3_aa: CASSIGTRTDTQYF
v_call: TRBV11-3; j_call: TRBJ1-6; clone_size: .; cdr3_length: 14; d_call: .; cdr3_aa: CASSAPRQNSPLHF
v_call: TRBV10-3; j_call: TRBJ1-1; clone_size: .; cdr3_length: 16; d_call: .; cdr3_aa: CAISESKMVANTEAFF
v_call: TRBV7-9; j_call: TRBJ2-2; clone_size: few; cdr3_length: 11; d_call: .; cdr3_aa: CASTPAGELFF
v_call: TRBV4-3; j_call: TRBJ1-1; clone_size: once; cdr3_length: 17; d_call: TRBD1; cdr3_aa: CASSQEGGTGMNTEAFF